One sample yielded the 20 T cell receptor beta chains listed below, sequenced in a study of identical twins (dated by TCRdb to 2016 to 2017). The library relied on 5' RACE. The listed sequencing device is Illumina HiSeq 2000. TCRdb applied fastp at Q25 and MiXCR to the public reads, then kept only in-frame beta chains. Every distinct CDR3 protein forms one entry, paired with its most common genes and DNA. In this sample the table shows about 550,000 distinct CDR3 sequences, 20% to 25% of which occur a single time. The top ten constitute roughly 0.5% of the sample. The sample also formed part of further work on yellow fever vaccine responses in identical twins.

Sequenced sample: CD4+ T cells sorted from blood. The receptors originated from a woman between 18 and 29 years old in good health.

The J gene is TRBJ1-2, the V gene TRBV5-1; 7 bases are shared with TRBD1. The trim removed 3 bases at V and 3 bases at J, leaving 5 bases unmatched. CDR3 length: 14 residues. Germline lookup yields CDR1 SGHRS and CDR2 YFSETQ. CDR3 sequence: CASSSGQVYYGYTF. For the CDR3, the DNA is TGCGCCAGCAGCTCAGGACAGGTTTACTATGGCTACACCTTC. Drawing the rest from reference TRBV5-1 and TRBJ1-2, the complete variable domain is KAGVTQTPRYLIKTRGQQVTLSCSPISGHRSVSWYQQTPGQGLQFLFEYFSETQRNKGNFPGRFSGRQFSNSRSEMNVSTLELGDSALYLCASSSGQVYYGYTFGSGTRLTVV.

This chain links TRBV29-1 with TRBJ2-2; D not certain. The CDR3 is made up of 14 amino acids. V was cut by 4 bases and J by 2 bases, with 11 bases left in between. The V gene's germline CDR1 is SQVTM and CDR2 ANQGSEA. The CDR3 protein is CSVGRSYNTGELFF. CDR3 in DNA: TGCAGCGTTGGCCGAAGTTACAACACCGGGGAGCTGTTTTTT.

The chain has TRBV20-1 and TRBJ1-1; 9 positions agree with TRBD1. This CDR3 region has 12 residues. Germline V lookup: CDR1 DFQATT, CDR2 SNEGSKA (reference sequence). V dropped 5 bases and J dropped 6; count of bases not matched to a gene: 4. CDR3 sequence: CSAYGQGSEAFF. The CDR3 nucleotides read TGCAGTGCTTACGGACAGGGGTCTGAAGCTTTCTTT.

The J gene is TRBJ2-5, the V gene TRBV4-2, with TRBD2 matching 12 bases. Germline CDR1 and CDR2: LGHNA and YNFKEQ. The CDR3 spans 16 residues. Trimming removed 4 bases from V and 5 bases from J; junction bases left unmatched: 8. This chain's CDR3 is CASSPLTSGSPETQYF. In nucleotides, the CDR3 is TGTGCCAGCAGCCCCTTGACTAGCGGGAGCCCTGAGACCCAGTACTTC.

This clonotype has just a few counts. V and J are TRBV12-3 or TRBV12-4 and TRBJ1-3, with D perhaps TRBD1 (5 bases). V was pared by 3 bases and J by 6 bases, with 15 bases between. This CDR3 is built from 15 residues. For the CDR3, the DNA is TGTGCCAGCAGTTTTGGGGGAGTCAGACAAAACACCATATATTTT. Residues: CASSFGGVRQNTIYF.

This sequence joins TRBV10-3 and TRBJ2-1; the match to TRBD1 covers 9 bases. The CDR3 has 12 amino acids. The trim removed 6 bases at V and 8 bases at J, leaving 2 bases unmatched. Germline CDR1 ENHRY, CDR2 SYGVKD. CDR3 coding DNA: TGTGCCATCAGCAGGACAGGGGATGAGCAGTTCTTC. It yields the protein CAISRTGDEQFF.

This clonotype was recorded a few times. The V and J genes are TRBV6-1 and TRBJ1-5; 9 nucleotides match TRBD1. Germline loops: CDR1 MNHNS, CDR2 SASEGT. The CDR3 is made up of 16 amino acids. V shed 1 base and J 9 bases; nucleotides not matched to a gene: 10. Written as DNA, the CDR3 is TGTGCCAGCAGTGAAGACCGAAACAGGGGGCGCCGGCCCCAGCATTTT. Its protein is CASSEDRNRGRRPQHF.

DNA for the CDR3: TGTGCCAGCAGCTTACTGGGACAGGGTATTGGCGGGGAGCTGTTTTTT. Its translation: CASSLLGQGIGGELFF. This sequence joins TRBV7-3 and TRBJ2-2; TRBD1 agrees at 9 bases. The CDR3 sequence is 16 residues long. V lost 2 bases and J lost 7; bases outside the gene matches: 8. The germline V gene has CDR1 SGHTA and CDR2 FQGTGA.

CDR3 DNA: TGTGCCAGCAGTTTTAGGCAGGGACTAGACACAGATACGCAGTATTTT. It encodes CASSFRQGLDTDTQYF. The chain links TRBV28 to TRBJ2-3, with 8 bases lining up with TRBD2. Germline CDR1 is MDHEN and CDR2 is SYDVKM. The CDR3 extends over 16 amino acids. The ends lost 3 bases at V and 2 bases at J; junction bases unmatched: 7.

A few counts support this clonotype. The CDR3 DNA follows: TGTGCCAGCAGCTTTAATAGAGCGGCATCCTCTGGGGCCAACGTCCTGACTTTC. It specifies CASSFNRAASSGANVLTF. J is TRBJ2-6 and V is TRBV11-2; perhaps TRBD2 as D (5 bases). This CDR3 has 18 residues. Germline CDR1 reads SGHAT; CDR2 reads FQNNGV. The V gene lost 3 bases and the J gene lost 0 bases, with 15 bases spanning the gap.

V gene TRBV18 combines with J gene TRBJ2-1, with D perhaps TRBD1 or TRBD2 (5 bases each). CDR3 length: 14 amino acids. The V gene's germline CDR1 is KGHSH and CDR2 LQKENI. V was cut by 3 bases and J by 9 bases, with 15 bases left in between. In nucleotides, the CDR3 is TGTGCCAGCTCACCGGGACCTGAATGGGGTGAGCAGTTCTTC. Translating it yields CASSPGPEWGEQFF. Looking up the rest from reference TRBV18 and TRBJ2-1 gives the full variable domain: NAGVMQNPRHLVRRRGQEARLRCSPMKGHSHVYWYRQLPEEGLKFMVYLQKENIIDESGMPKERFSAEFPKEGPSILRIQQVVRGDSAAYFCASSPGPEWGEQFFGPGTRLTVL.

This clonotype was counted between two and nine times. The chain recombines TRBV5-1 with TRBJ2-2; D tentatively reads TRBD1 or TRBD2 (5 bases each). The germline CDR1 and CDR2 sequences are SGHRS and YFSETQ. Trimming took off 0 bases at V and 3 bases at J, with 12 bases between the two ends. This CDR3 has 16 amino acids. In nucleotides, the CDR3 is TGCGCCAGCAGCTTGGGAGACAGCGGATACACCGGGGAGCTGTTTTTT. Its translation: CASSLGDSGYTGELFF. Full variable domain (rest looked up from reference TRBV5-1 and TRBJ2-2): KAGVTQTPRYLIKTRGQQVTLSCSPISGHRSVSWYQQTPGQGLQFLFEYFSETQRNKGNFPGRFSGRQFSNSRSEMNVSTLELGDSALYLCASSLGDSGYTGELFFGEGSRLTVL.

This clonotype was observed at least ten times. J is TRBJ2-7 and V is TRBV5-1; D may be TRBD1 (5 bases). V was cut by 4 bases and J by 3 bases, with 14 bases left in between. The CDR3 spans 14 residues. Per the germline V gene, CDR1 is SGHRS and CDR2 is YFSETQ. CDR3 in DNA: TGCGCCAGCAGCGACAGTGCTGCTGGCTACGAGCAGTACTTC. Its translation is CASSDSAAGYEQYF.

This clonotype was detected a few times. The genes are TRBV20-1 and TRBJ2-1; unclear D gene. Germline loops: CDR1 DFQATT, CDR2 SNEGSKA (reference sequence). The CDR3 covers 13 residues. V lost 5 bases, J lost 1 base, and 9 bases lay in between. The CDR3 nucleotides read TGCAGTGCTCCGGGCCAGTCCTACAATGAGCAGTTCTTC. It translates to CSAPGQSYNEQFF.

CDR3 DNA: TGTGCCAGCAGTCCCGGGAGATTTACTGAAGCTTTCTTT. Protein sequence: CASSPGRFTEAFF. The chain joins TRBV27 to TRBJ1-1; D gene unclear. This CDR3 is built from 13 residues. The V and J ends lost 5 bases and 5 bases respectively, with 12 bases between them. CDR1 MNHEY and CDR2 SMNVEV come from the germline V gene (reference sequence).

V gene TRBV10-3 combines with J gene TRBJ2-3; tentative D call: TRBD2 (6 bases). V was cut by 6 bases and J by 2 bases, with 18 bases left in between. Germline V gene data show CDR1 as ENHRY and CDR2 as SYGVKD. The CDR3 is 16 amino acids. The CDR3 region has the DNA TGTGCCATCAGCCCAAGTGGAGGGGTAGTCACAGATACGCAGTATTTT. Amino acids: CAISPSGGVVTDTQYF.

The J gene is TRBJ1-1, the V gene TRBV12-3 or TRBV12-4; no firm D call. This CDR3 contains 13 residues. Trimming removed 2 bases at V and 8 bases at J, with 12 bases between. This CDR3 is CASSLTLVGEAFF. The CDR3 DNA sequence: TGTGCCAGCAGTTTAACTTTGGTAGGGGAAGCTTTCTTT.

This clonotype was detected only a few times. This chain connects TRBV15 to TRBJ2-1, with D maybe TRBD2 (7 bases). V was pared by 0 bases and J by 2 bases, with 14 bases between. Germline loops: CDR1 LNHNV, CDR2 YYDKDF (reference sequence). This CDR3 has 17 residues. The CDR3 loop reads CATSRDKAGATYNEQFF. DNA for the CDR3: TGTGCCACCAGCAGAGATAAGGCGGGGGCGACCTACAATGAGCAGTTCTTC.

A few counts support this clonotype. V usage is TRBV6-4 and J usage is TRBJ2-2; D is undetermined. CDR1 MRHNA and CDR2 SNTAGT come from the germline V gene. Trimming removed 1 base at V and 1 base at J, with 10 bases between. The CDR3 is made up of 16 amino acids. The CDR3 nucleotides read TGTGCCAGCAGTGACTATCACTCCTGGAACACCGGGGAGCTGTTTTTT. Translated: CASSDYHSWNTGELFF.

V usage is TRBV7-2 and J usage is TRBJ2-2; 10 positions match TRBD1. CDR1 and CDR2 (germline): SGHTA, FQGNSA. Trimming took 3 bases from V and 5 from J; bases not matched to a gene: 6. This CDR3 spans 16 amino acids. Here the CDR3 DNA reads TGTGCCAGCAGCTTCTTACCGGGACAGGGGACCGGGGAGCTGTTTTTT. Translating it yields CASSFLPGQGTGELFF.